The next 12 T cell receptor beta chains were all read from a single sample in a study of T cell changes during pregnancy in multiple sclerosis. Sequenced by immunoSEQ multiplex PCR; TCRdb stores in-frame clones only, minus some. The sample records 38,000 or so clones, around 90% being singletons. The sample consisted of CD4+ T cells from peripheral blood mononuclear cells, taken in the second trimester of pregnancy. All receptors derive from a female donor in good health, enrolled as a control in a pregnancy study.

The chain has TRBV7-9 and TRBJ1-3, with D maybe TRBD1 (5 bases). This CDR3 has 15 amino acids. The germline CDR1 and CDR2 sequences are SEHNR and FQNEAQ (reference sequence). Trimming stripped 2 bases from V and 0 bases from J, with 8 bases between. This CDR3 reads CASSLYRTSGNTIYF. The CDR3 DNA sequence: TGTGCCAGCAGCTTATACAGGACCTCTGGAAACACCATATATTTT.

Here the CDR3 DNA reads TGTGCCAGCAGCTTTTACGGGACATCTGATGAAAAACTGTTTTTT. Encoded protein: CASSFYGTSDEKLFF. The chain joins TRBV7-2 to TRBJ1-4; tentative D call: TRBD1 (6 bases). Germline CDR1 SGHTA, CDR2 FQGNSA. Trimming cost V 3 bases and J 6 bases, with 14 bases left between them. This CDR3 comprises 15 residues.

This clone was recorded once. The chain has TRBV9 and TRBJ1-1; weak D call: TRBD1 (5 bases). There are 15 residues in the CDR3. Trimming removed 0 bases at V and 7 bases at J, with 16 bases between. Germline lookup yields CDR1 SGDLS and CDR2 YYNGEE. The CDR3, as DNA: TGTGCCAGCAGCGTAGCACCACAGGCTACGATTGAAGCTTTCTTT. This gives the protein CASSVAPQATIEAFF.

The genes are TRBV7-9 and TRBJ1-6; TRBD1 might be the D (5 bases). This CDR3 is built from 14 residues. Germline V CDR1 and CDR2: SEHNR, FQNEAQ (reference sequence). V was clipped by 2 bases and J by 10 bases, with 12 bases between them. The DNA of the CDR3 is TGTGCCAGCAGCTTACTAGGGGATCAATCACCCCTCCACTTT. Encoded protein: CASSLLGDQSPLHF.

The chain recombines TRBV27 with TRBJ2-7; TRBD2 matches 16 bases. Trimming took 6 bases from V and 4 from J; bases not matched to a gene: 12. This CDR3 contains 18 residues. From germline, CDR1 is MNHEY and CDR2 SMNVEV (reference sequence). In nucleotides, the CDR3 is TGTGCCAGCAGCAGGGGACTAGCGGGGGGGCGTTCTGCATACGAGCAGTACTTC. Encoded protein: CASSRGLAGGRSAYEQYF.

This rearrangement joins TRBV19 to TRBJ2-1; D remains unclear. The germline V gene encodes CDR1 LNHDA and CDR2 SQIVND (reference sequence). This CDR3 spans 14 amino acids. Deletions cut 3 bases from V and 4 bases from J, with 10 bases between. This CDR3 reads CASSMGREYNEQFF. DNA for the CDR3: TGTGCCAGTAGTATGGGCAGAGAGTACAATGAGCAGTTCTTC.

The chain is built from TRBV7-9 and TRBJ2-2; 12 bases fit TRBD2. The CDR3 has 16 residues. Germline loops: CDR1 SEHNR, CDR2 FQNEAQ (reference sequence). Losses at the gene ends were 1 base for V and 3 bases for J; bases not matched to a gene: 0. CDR3 residues: CASSLGLAGDTGELFF. The CDR3 nucleotides are TGTGCCAGCAGCTTAGGACTAGCGGGGGACACCGGGGAGCTGTTTTTT. Full variable domain (rest looked up from reference TRBV7-9 and TRBJ2-2): DTGVSQNPRHKITKRGQNVTFRCDPISEHNRLYWYRQTLGQGPEFLTYFQNEAQLEKSRLLSDRFSAERPKGSFSTLEIQRTEQGDSAMYLCASSLGLAGDTGELFFGEGSRLTVL.

The chain uses TRBV27 and TRBJ1-1; tentative D call: TRBD1 (5 bases). The CDR3 totals 15 residues. Deletions cut 5 bases from V and 4 bases from J, with 17 bases between. The germline CDR1 and CDR2 sequences are MNHEY and SMNVEV (reference sequence). CDR3 sequence (DNA): TGTGCCAGCAGTCGCCGTGGAGGGAGGGGCACTGAAGCTTTCTTT. Translating it yields CASSRRGGRGTEAFF.

The V call is TRBV19, the J call TRBJ1-6; no firm D call. The germline V gene encodes CDR1 LNHDA and CDR2 SQIVND (reference sequence). The CDR3 has 17 residues. Trimming pared 3 bases from V and 9 bases from J, leaving 21 bases between. CDR3 DNA sequence: TGTGCCAGTAGTATCGACAAGGATATATTATTCGGTTCACCCCTCCACTTT. Protein product: CASSIDKDILFGSPLHF. The full variable domain, rest sourced from reference TRBV19 and TRBJ1-6, is DGGITQSPKYLFRKEGQNVTLSCEQNLNHDAMYWYRQDPGQGLRLIYYSQIVNDFQKGDIAEGYSVSREKKESFPLTVTSAQKNPTAFYLCASSIDKDILFGSPLHFGNGTRLTVT.

The chain carries TRBV7-2 and TRBJ1-2; 9 positions match TRBD1. The CDR3 is 14 amino acids. V dropped 5 bases and J dropped 6; count of bases not matched to a gene: 7. Germline CDR1 reads SGHTA; CDR2 reads FQGNSA. The DNA of the CDR3 is TGTGCCAGCAGCGCCCGACAGGGGGTGAATGGCTACACCTTC. As protein: CASSARQGVNGYTF.

The V call is TRBV7-2, the J call TRBJ2-2; 10 bases map to TRBD2. Germline CDR1 and CDR2: SGHTA and FQGNSA. There are 16 residues in the CDR3. V trimming: 4 bases; J trimming: 5 bases; junction bases outside the gene matches: 7. In nucleotides, the CDR3 is TGTGCCAGCAGCTCCCAGCGGGGGGGCAAGACCGGGGAGCTGTTTTTT. This encodes CASSSQRGGKTGELFF.

The chain carries TRBV7-2 and TRBJ1-4; 8 nucleotides agree with TRBD1. Trimming removed 5 bases from V and 7 bases from J; junction bases left unmatched: 15. In germline, CDR1 is SGHTA, CDR2 FQGNSA. This CDR3 has 17 amino acids. In DNA, the CDR3 is TGTGCCAGCAGCCTATCCGTCGGACAGGGAGGCGCTGAAAAACTGTTTTTT. Residues: CASSLSVGQGGAEKLFF. Filled out from reference TRBV7-2 and TRBJ1-4, the complete variable domain reads GAGVSQSPSNKVTEKGKDVELRCDPISGHTALYWYRQSLGQGLEFLIYFQGNSAPDKSGLPSDRFSAERTGGSVSTLTIQRTQQEDSAVYLCASSLSVGQGGAEKLFFGSGTQLSVL.